Described below is a single TCR beta chain sequence and its context. Its antigen is not known. After removal of 0 bases from V and 5 bases from J, the junction contained 7 bases not matched to a gene. CDR3 length: 15 residues. Germline CDR1 and CDR2: SGHRS and YFSETQ. The data are from a study of shared clonotypes between healthy human individuals. Study-wide results and limits: Tissues were not sampled, only blood, and their repertoires likely differ. Shared across a few donors were roughly 5% of the naive CD4 clonotypes. Sorted-subset sequencing was shown by rarefaction to be incomplete despite large depth.

TCRdb's copy holds only in-frame clones and misses some; the assay was immunoSEQ multiplex PCR. The table lists over 950,000 clones, 70% to 80% of them singletons. Negatively enriched CD4+ T cells were divided by CD45RA into naive and memory. Material: memory CD4+ T cells from PBMCs. Subset indicated: CD45RA-negative fraction. The receptor comes from a man aged 18 to 35 in good health. Some clones in this sample may be carry-over from other donors' samples. V usage is TRBV5-1 and J usage is TRBJ2-5; 7 bases map to TRBD2. The CDR3 DNA is TGCGCCAGCAGCTTGGACAGGACGGGAGGCGAGACCCAGTACTTC. Protein: CASSLDRTGGETQYF. The complete variable domain, with remaining parts taken from reference TRBV5-1 and TRBJ2-5, reads KAGVTQTPRYLIKTRGQQVTLSCSPISGHRSVSWYQQTPGQGLQFLFEYFSETQRNKGNFPGRFSGRQFSNSRSEMNVSTLELGDSALYLCASSLDRTGGETQYFGPGTRLLVL.